The 23 T cell receptor beta chains reported below all come from one sample, sequenced in a study of blood T cell repertoires in COVID-19. Assay: immunoSEQ multiplex PCR; the TCRdb copy retains only in-frame clones and omits some. Of roughly 180,000 clones in the sample, about nine tenths were seen once. Input material: PBMCs or T cells enriched from blood (not recorded which). The receptor set was obtained from a woman aged 30 to 39 who had recovered from COVID-19.

CDR3 nucleotides: TGTGCCAGCTCACCAGCTAGCGGGAGGGCAGAGACCCAGTACTTC. Amino acid sequence: CASSPASGRAETQYF. The chain employs TRBV18 and TRBJ2-5; 12 positions match TRBD2. The germline V gene encodes CDR1 KGHSH and CDR2 LQKENI. There are 15 residues in the CDR3. J gave up 4 bases and V 2 bases, and 2 bases lay outside the gene matches.

This sequence joins TRBV27 and TRBJ2-7; D unresolved. From germline, CDR1 is MNHEY and CDR2 SMNVEV (reference sequence). V dropped 4 bases and J dropped 3 bases, with 19 bases sitting between them. The CDR3 contains 16 residues. The CDR3 DNA reads TGTGCCAGCAGTTCAAAAACTCGAAGTAAGATCTACGAGCAGTACTTC. Translated: CASSSKTRSKIYEQYF.

The V gene is TRBV5-4, the J gene TRBJ1-3; TRBD1 aligns across 7 bases. With 0 bases clipped from V and 0 bases from J, the junction kept 3 bases outside the gene matches. The CDR3 has 16 amino acids. Germline V CDR1 and CDR2: SGHNT, YYREEE (reference sequence). The CDR3 reads CASSLGQGNSGNTIYF. CDR3 bases: TGTGCCAGCAGCTTGGGACAGGGCAACTCTGGAAACACCATATATTTT.

The CDR3 protein is CAWSVFTSGGTDTQYF. The CDR3 nucleotides read TGTGCCTGGAGTGTATTTACCAGCGGGGGCACAGATACGCAGTATTTT. This chain uses TRBV30 with TRBJ2-3; 7 bases line up with TRBD2. V lost 0 bases and J lost 1; bases outside the gene matches: 7. Germline V lookup: CDR1 GTSNPN, CDR2 SVGIG (reference sequence). This CDR3 is 16 amino acids long. Full variable domain (outside the CDR3, taken from reference TRBV30 and TRBJ2-3): SQTIHQWPATLVQPVGSPLSLECTVEGTSNPNLYWYRQAAGRGLQLLFYSVGIGQISSEVPQNLSASRPQDRQFILSSKKLLLSDSGFYLCAWSVFTSGGTDTQYFGPGTRLTVL.

Concerning this clone itself: At one boundary the junction diverges from the germline segment, which might be a read error. This chain links TRBV18 with TRBJ1-2, with a tentative D call TRBD1 (6 bases). This CDR3 has 17 residues. Germline CDR1 is KGHSH and CDR2 is LQKENI. This chain's CDR3 is CASSPPLFTGSNYGYTF. The CDR3 DNA sequence: TGTGCCAGCTCCCCACCCCTTTTTACAGGGTCAAACTATGGCTACACCTTC.

This rearrangement joins TRBV29-1 to TRBJ2-3, with 11 bases identical to TRBD1. This CDR3 is built from 14 residues. Germline CDR1 and CDR2: SQVTM and ANQGSEA. With 3 bases clipped from V and 4 bases from J, the junction kept 3 bases outside the gene matches. CDR3 sequence (DNA): TGCAGCGTTGATGGGACAGGGGGAGCAGATACGCAGTATTTT. Translating it yields CSVDGTGGADTQYF.

This clone was observed once. The chain employs TRBV20-1 and TRBJ2-7, with D maybe TRBD2 (5 bases). The germline V gene encodes CDR1 DFQATT and CDR2 SNEGSKA (reference sequence). CDR3 size: 11 residues. V dropped 6 bases and J dropped 7 bases, with 13 bases sitting between them. The CDR3 reads CSAAQPGEQYF. CDR3 coding DNA: TGCAGTGCCGCCCAGCCGGGAGAGCAGTACTTC.

J is TRBJ1-3 and V is TRBV6-5, with D possibly being TRBD1 (6 bases). Germline CDR1 is MNHEY and CDR2 is SVGAGI. The length of the CDR3 is 14 residues. Trimming pared 5 bases from V and 4 bases from J, leaving 12 bases between. CDR3 amino acids: CASSLSTGGNTIYF. Here the CDR3 DNA reads TGTGCCAGCAGTCTCTCTACAGGGGGAAACACCATATATTTT.

This sequence joins TRBV6-5 and TRBJ2-7; D gene ambiguous. CDR3 length: 13 amino acids. Looked up from germline, CDR1 is MNHEY and CDR2 is SVGAGI. Trimming pared 10 bases from V and 0 bases from J, leaving 13 bases between. The CDR3 bases are TGTGCCATTAAGACGAGCGACTCCTACGAGCAGTACTTC. This translates into CAIKTSDSYEQYF.

The V gene is TRBV2, the J gene TRBJ1-5; D unclear. Germline-derived CDR1 and CDR2 are SNHLY and FYNNEI. The length of the CDR3 is 16 residues. V dropped 2 bases and J dropped 0 bases, with 11 bases sitting between them. CDR3 region: CASSENSRYSNQPQHF. In nucleotides, the CDR3 is TGTGCCAGCAGTGAAAACTCCAGGTATAGCAATCAGCCCCAGCATTTT.

J is TRBJ1-1 and V is TRBV27; 8 nucleotides agree with TRBD1. Germline V lookup: CDR1 MNHEY, CDR2 SMNVEV (reference sequence). Germline trimming cut 6 bases from V and 4 bases from J; bases unmatched to any gene: 1. The CDR3 is made up of 12 amino acids. DNA for the CDR3: TGTGCCAGCAGGACAGGGGCCACTGAAGCTTTCTTT. Translated: CASRTGATEAFF.

The J gene is TRBJ2-7, the V gene TRBV27; TRBD1 agrees at 9 bases. The germline gives CDR1 MNHEY, CDR2 SMNVEV (reference sequence). CDR3 length: 14 residues. The V segment lost 3 bases and the J segment 2 bases; nucleotides outside the gene matches: 2. The CDR3 is CASSFGQGTYEQYF. CDR3 nucleotide sequence: TGTGCCAGCAGTTTCGGACAGGGGACCTACGAGCAGTACTTC.

The genes are TRBV6-6 and TRBJ1-1; D is unresolved. V lost 4 bases, J lost 2 bases, and 2 bases lay in between. The CDR3 loop spans 11 amino acids. Germline assignment: CDR1 MNHNY and CDR2 SVGAGI (reference sequence). The CDR3: CASSSNTEAFF. The CDR3 nucleotides are TGTGCCAGCAGTTCTAACACTGAAGCTTTCTTT.

About this clone: This sample also contains other DNA sequences that code for the same CDR3. The V and J genes are TRBV7-9 and TRBJ1-1; D possibly corresponds to TRBD1 (5 bases). CDR1 and CDR2 (germline): SEHNR, FQNEAQ (reference sequence). Trimming removed 2 bases at V and 0 bases at J, with 7 bases between. CDR3 length: 14 residues. CDR3 protein: CASSLTGVNTEAFF. The CDR3 DNA sequence: TGTGCCAGCAGCTTAACGGGGGTGAACACTGAAGCTTTCTTT.

The gene calls are TRBV27 and TRBJ1-1; D is uncertain. Germline V gives CDR1 MNHEY, CDR2 SMNVEV (reference sequence). The CDR3 consists of 13 residues. V was shortened by 5 bases and J by 4 bases, with 11 bases between the two germline ends. The CDR3, as DNA: TGTGCCAGCAGTCGGAGCTGGAGCACTGAAGCTTTCTTT. Protein product: CASSRSWSTEAFF.

The chain combines TRBV5-4 with TRBJ1-6; D unresolved. With 0 bases removed from V and 3 bases from J, the gap between germline ends came to 10 bases. Germline CDR1 reads SGHNT; CDR2 reads YYREEE (reference sequence). This CDR3 spans 16 amino acids. The CDR3 loop is CASSLDPEHYNSPLHF. The CDR3 DNA is TGTGCCAGCAGCTTGGATCCCGAGCACTATAATTCACCCCTCCACTTT.

This clone was seen only once. The V and J genes are TRBV6-5 and TRBJ2-1; maybe TRBD1 (6 bases). Germline V CDR1 and CDR2: MNHEY, SVGAGI. The CDR3 is made up of 12 amino acids. Trimming took 1 base from V and 14 from J, leaving 12 bases between them. CDR3 protein: CASSYLTGPEFF. The CDR3 nucleotides are TGTGCCAGCAGTTACTTGACAGGACCGGAGTTCTTC.

The chain couples TRBV4-1 to TRBJ2-2, with a weak D call TRBD1 (6 bases). V was trimmed by 4 bases and J by 1 base, leaving 10 bases between them. The CDR3 runs to 15 residues. Per the germline V gene, CDR1 is MGHRA and CDR2 is YSYEKL. CDR3 in amino acids: CASSPLTGNTGELFF. CDR3 bases: TGCGCCAGCAGCCCCTTGACAGGGAACACCGGGGAGCTGTTTTTT.

This clone occurred once. The rearrangement joins TRBV7-9 to TRBJ1-6, with D perhaps TRBD1 (5 bases). The CDR3 has 15 amino acids. V was shortened by 4 bases and J by 10 bases, with 17 bases between the two germline ends. Germline loops: CDR1 SEHNR, CDR2 FQNEAQ (reference sequence). CDR3 in amino acids: CASSSPGDRASPLHF. DNA for the CDR3: TGTGCCAGCAGCTCTCCGGGAGACAGAGCGTCACCCCTCCACTTT.

This clone was observed a handful of times. The genes are TRBV3-1 (or the pseudogene TRBV3-2) and TRBJ2-7; 9 nucleotides line up with TRBD2. The CDR3 is 16 residues long. V lost 4 bases, J lost 0 bases, and 7 bases stayed unmatched. CDR1 LGHDT and CDR2 YNNKEL come from the germline V gene (reference sequence). The CDR3 protein is CASSRNSGGSSYEQYF. CDR3 DNA sequence: TGTGCCAGCAGCCGGAATAGCGGGGGTAGCTCCTACGAGCAGTACTTC.

The chain joins TRBV10-3 to TRBJ2-1; 14 bases line up with TRBD2. This CDR3 has 15 amino acids. After removal of 3 bases from V and 6 bases from J, the junction contained 1 base not matched to a gene. Germline lookup yields CDR1 ENHRY and CDR2 SYGVKD. The chain's CDR3 is CAISDGTSGGNEQFF. The CDR3 coding sequence is TGTGCCATCAGTGATGGGACTAGCGGGGGCAATGAGCAGTTCTTC.

The gene calls are TRBV29-1 and TRBJ1-1; 9 bases fit TRBD1. The V and J ends lost 7 bases and 1 base, in that order; junction bases with no gene match: 4. The CDR3 has 13 amino acids. Germline V gene lookup returns CDR1 SQVTM and CDR2 ANQGSEA. The CDR3 region has the DNA TGCAGCGAATACAGGGGGCCGAACACTGAAGCTTTCTTT. Translated, it gives CSEYRGPNTEAFF. The whole variable domain, filled in from reference TRBV29-1 and TRBJ1-1, reads SAVISQKPSRDICQRGTSLTIQCQVDSQVTMMFWYRQQPGQSLTLIATANQGSEATYESGFVIDKFPISRPNLTFSTLTVSNMSPEDSSIYLCSEYRGPNTEAFFGQGTRLTVV.

The CDR3 DNA follows: TGTGCCAGCAGCTTGGGACAGGGCGGCAATCAGCCCCAGCATTTT. Its protein is CASSLGQGGNQPQHF. The V call is TRBV11-1, the J call TRBJ1-5; the match to TRBD1 covers 9 bases. Germline V CDR1 and CDR2: SGHAT, FQDESV (reference sequence). CDR3 length: 15 amino acids. Trimming removed 3 bases from V and 2 bases from J; junction bases left unmatched: 2.